This T cell receptor beta chain was recorded in a study of blood T cells in healthy people across ages (dated by TCRdb to the mid-2010s). With regard to the full study: In model experiments, template switching captured roughly one uniquely barcoded TCR beta cDNA molecule for every two T cells. For two donors (one aged 18 to 30 and one aged 80 or older), the study analyzed two additional independent replicas of 1 million unique cDNA reads from the same blood draw. Using deep sequencing normalized with unique cDNA molecular identifiers, the study measured how TCR beta repertoire diversity changes with age. Donors of different ages were randomly distributed across sequencing lanes to avoid experimental bias. The donors were split into four age groups: young (average around 15 years), middle-aged (around 40), aged (approximately 59) and long-lived (approximately 80).

A note on this clonotype: Its target antigen remains unknown. No base qualities exist here, and no much larger clone lies one base off it.

The library was generated by 5' RACE. Reads for this sample came from an Illumina HiSeq 2500. A second PCR of roughly 6 to 12 cycles was run with a J-beta primer mix and a sample-barcoded 5' primer. A unique molecular identifier was introduced onto each TCR beta cDNA molecule by a template-switch 5' adaptor carrying 12 random nucleotides. Each sample yielded at least 2.5 million CDR3-containing paired-end reads. All of the RNA was converted into first-strand cDNA using the Mint cDNA synthesis kit, with a TRBC-specific oligonucleotide serving as the primer. After uracil-DNA glycosylase treatment, a first 18-cycle PCR used universal primers M1SS and BC2_uni_R on all cDNA. On the study's bioinformatics: For normalization, 1 million high-quality reads were randomly selected from each sample, with every read carrying a distinct molecular identifier. Reads with shared molecular identifiers were discarded instead of being binned into consensus sequences. CDR3 identification, clonotype clustering and error correction used MiTCR with a Q25 quality threshold and the strictest error-elimination algorithm. Lower-bound total TCR beta diversity was estimated with a nonparametric unseen species model using Euler transformation. Using fastp trimming at Q25 and MiXCR clonotype assembly, TCRdb reanalyzed the public sequencing data and kept in-frame beta chains. Rows matching on CDR3 protein sequence are summarized as one entry with the most common DNA and genes. TCRdb, rather than the study authors, made the V and J calls. In all, the sample holds around 1.5 million distinct CDR3 sequences, and 30% to 40% of those were seen once. Clones ranked in the top ten supply about 10% of the sample.

Donors were around 37 systemically healthy Caucasian individuals from Russia aged roughly 6 to 95 years. Around 9.7 milliliters of peripheral blood were collected from each donor into EDTA-treated Vacutainer tubes. Ficoll-Paque density-gradient centrifugation was used to isolate PBMCs, with at least 6.5 million per sample. Total RNA was extracted from PBMCs with Trizol reagent, with at least 5 micrograms obtained per sample. Naive CD45RAhigh/CD27high T cell percentages were measured by flow cytometry on a PBMC aliquot from every donor. Study-wide conclusions, independent of this receptor: The long-lived group showed more naive CD4+ T cells, fewer expanded clones and increased TCR diversity than the aged group, suggesting age selection. Donor CMV infection status was unknown, potentially confounding age-related changes in expanded clonotypes. A strong correlation was found between observed TCR beta diversity and the percentage of naive T cells measured by flow cytometry. Observed TCR beta diversity per million T cells fell roughly linearly with age, and a significant reduction was already apparent by age around 39. Bulk unsorted PBMC profiling prevented conclusive comparison of naive and antigen-experienced compartments. Estimates of total diversity based on one million sequenced T cells were regarded as lower bounds and as underestimates.

V ends up 5 bases short and J 5 bases short, with an unmatched junction base count of 9. Taken from the germline V gene (reference sequence), the CDR1 and CDR2 loops are MNHEY and SMNVEV. The CDR3 sequence holds 15 residues, the cysteine and phenylalanine included. Only the CDR3 portion is preserved as DNA: 45 bases, with reading frame beginning at the first base. The material sequenced was blood. This sequence was found in a woman in her thirties in good health. Recombination connected TRBV27 to TRBJ2-1; TRBD2 aligns with 7 central bases. The CDR3 protein is CASSLGPAGNNEQFF. The DNA sequence is TGTGCCAGCAGTCTGGGACCAGCGGGGAACAATGAGCAGTTCTTC.